One T cell receptor (beta chain) is described in this entry. Germline loops: CDR1 GTSNPN, CDR2 SVGIG (reference sequence). This CDR3 region has 14 residues. The V and J ends lost 4 bases and 8 bases, in that order; junction bases with no gene match: 11. The data originate from a study of cytomegalovirus exposure and HLA in healthy donors. PCR amplification relied on 60 Vbeta primers (plus 13 Jbeta primers). Some clones are missing from TCRdb's copy, which holds only in-frame ones; the method was immunoSEQ multiplex PCR. The sample includes 200,000 to 250,000 clones, approximately 88% of them seen just once.

The clonotype was recovered from a boy between 2 and 10 years old in good health and CMV-seronegative. The specimen sequenced was PBMCs. The chain carries TRBV30 and TRBJ1-2; 9 bases are shared with TRBD1. The CDR3 reads CAWTPQGAGSGYTF. CDR3 sequence (DNA): TGTGCCTGGACCCCACAGGGGGCGGGTAGCGGCTACACCTTC.